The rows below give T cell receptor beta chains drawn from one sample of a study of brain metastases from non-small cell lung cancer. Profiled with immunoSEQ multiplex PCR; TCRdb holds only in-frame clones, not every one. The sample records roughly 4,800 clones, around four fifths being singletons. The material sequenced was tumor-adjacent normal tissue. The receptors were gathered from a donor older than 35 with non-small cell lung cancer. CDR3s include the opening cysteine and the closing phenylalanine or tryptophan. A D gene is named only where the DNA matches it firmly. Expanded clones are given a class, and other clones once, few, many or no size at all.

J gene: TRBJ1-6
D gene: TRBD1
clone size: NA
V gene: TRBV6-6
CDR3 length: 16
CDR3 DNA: TGTGCCAGCAGTATGGGACAGGGATCCCGTAATTCACCCCTCCACTTT
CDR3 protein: CASSMGQGSRNSPLHF

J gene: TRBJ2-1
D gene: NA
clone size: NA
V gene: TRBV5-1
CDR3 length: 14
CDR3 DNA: TGCGCCAGCAGAAACTCGAGCTCCTACAATGAGCAATTCTTC
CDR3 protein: CASRNSSSYNEQFF

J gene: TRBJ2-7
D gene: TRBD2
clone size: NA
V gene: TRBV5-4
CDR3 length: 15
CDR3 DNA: TGTGCCAGCAGCGGGGGACTAGCGGCCGTCTACGAGCAGTACTTC
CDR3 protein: CASSGGLAAVYEQYF

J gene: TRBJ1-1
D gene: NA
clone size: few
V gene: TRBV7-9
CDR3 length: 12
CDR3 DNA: TGTGCCAGCAGCTTCGGAGGGATAGAAGCTTTCTTT
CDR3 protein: CASSFGGIEAFF

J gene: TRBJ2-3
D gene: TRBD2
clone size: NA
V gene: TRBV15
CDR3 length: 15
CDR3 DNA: TGTGCCACCAGCAGAGCCCGCGGGAGAAGGGATACGCAGTATTTT
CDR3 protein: CATSRARGRRDTQYF

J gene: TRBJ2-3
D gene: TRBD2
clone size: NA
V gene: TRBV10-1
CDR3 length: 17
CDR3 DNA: TGCGCCAGCAGCCCTAGCGGGAGGGCGCCGAGCACAGATACGCAGTATTTT
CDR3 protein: CASSPSGRAPSTDTQYF

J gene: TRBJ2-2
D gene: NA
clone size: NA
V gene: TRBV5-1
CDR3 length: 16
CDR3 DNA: TGCGCCAGCAGCTTGGAGCGGGGAGGGGGCACCGGGGAGCTGTTTTTT
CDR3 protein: CASSLERGGGTGELFF

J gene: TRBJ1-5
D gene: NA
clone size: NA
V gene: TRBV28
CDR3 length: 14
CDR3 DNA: TGTGCCAGCAGCTTGACAGACGGCAATCAGCCCCAGCATTTT
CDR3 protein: CASSLTDGNQPQHF

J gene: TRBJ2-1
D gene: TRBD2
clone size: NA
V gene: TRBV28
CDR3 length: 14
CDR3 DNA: TGTGCCAGCAGTTTACTAGCGGGAGAGAGTGAGCAGTTCTTC
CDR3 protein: CASSLLAGESEQFF

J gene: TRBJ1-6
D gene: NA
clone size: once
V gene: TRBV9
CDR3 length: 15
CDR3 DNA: TGTGCCAGCAACCGGGGGGAACTATATAATTCACCCCTCCACTTT
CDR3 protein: CASNRGELYNSPLHF

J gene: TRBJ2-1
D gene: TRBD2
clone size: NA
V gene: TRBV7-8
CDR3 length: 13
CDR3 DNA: TGTGCCAGCAGCTTAGGCGGGAGAAATGAGCAGTTCTTC
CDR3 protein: CASSLGGRNEQFF

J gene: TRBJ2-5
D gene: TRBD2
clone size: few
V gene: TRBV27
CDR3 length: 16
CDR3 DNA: TGTGCCAGCAGTTTGAGGCGGGAGGGAAGGACGGAGACCCAGTACTTC
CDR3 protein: CASSLRREGRTETQYF

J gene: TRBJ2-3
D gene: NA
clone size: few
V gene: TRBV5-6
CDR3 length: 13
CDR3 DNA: TGTGCCAGCAGCCAGGGTAACCCAGATACGCAGTATTTT
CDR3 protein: CASSQGNPDTQYF

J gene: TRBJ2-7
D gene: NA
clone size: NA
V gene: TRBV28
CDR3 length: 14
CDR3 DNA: TGTGCCAGCAGTTTACAGGGTAATACCTACGAGCAGTACTTC
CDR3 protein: CASSLQGNTYEQYF

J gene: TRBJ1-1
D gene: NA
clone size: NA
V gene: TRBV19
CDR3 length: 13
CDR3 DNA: TGTGCCAGTAGTATCGGCAGGGCCACTGAAGCTTTCTTT
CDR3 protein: CASSIGRATEAFF

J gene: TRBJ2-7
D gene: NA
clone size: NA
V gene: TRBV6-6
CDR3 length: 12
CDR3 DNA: TGTGCCAGCAGCACTTTCTCTTACGAGCAGTACTTC
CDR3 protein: CASSTFSYEQYF

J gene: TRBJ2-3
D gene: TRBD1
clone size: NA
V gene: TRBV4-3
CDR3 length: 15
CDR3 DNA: TGCGCCAGCAGCCTGCGGCCACAGGGGCCAGATACGCAGTATTTT
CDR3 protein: CASSLRPQGPDTQYF

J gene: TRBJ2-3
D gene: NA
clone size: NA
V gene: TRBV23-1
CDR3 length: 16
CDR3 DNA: TGCGCCAGCAGTCAATCGCCTGGGAGAGTAGCAGATACGCAGTATTTT
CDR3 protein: CASSQSPGRVADTQYF

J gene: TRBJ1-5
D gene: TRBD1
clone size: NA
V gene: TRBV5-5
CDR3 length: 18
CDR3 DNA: TGTGCCAGCAGCTTGGAGCCAGGGGGCGTGGGGAACAATCAGCCCCAGCATTTT
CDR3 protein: CASSLEPGGVGNNQPQHF

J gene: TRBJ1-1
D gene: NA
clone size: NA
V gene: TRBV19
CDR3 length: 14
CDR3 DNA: TGTGCCAGTAGTATAGGGGGATTGAACACTGAAGCTTTCTTT
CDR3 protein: CASSIGGLNTEAFF

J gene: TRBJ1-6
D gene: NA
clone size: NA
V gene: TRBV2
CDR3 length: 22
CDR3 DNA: TGTGCCAGCAGAGACACGGGACGCGGAATAGTTGGGGAACGCTGGGATAATTCACCCCTCCACTTT
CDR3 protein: CASRDTGRGIVGERWDNSPLHF

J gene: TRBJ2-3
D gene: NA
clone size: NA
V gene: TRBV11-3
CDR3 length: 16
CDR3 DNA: TGTGCCAGCAGCAAGTCGATTGGCTCCCACACAGATACGCAGTATTTT
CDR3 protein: CASSKSIGSHTDTQYF

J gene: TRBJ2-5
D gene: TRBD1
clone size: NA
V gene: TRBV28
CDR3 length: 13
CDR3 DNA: TGTGCCACCGCGGGACAGGGGAAGGAGACCCAGTACTTC
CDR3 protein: CATAGQGKETQYF

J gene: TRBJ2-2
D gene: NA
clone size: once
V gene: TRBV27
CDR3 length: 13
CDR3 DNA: TGTGCAAGATCGGGTGGGAACACCGGGGAGCTGTTTTTT
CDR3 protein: CARSGGNTGELFF

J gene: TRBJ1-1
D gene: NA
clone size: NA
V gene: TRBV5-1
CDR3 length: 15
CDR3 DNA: TGCGCCAGCAGCTTGGACGGCAGAACGAACACTGAAGCTTTCTTT
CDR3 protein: CASSLDGRTNTEAFF

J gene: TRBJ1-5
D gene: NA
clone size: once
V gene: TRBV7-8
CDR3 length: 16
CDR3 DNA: TGTGCCAGCAGCAGCACAGCGGACAGAAGCAATCAGCCCCAGCATTTT
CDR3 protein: CASSSTADRSNQPQHF

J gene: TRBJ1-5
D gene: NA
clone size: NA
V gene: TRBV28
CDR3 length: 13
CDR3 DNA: TGTGCCAGCAGTTTTGGGCAGACTCAGCCCCAGCATTTT
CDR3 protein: CASSFGQTQPQHF

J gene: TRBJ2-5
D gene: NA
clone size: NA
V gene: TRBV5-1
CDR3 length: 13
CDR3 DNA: TGTGCCAGCAGCCCAACTTCAAAGGAGACCCAGTACTTC
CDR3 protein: CASSPTSKETQYF

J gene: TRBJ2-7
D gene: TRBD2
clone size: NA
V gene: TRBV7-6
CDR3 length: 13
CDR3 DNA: TGTGCCAGCAGCTCGACTAGCGGCTACGAACAGTACTTC
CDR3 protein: CASSSTSGYEQYF

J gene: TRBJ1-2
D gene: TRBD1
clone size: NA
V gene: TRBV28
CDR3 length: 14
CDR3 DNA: TGTGCCAGCAGCAGGCGGGACAGAAAAGCCGGCTACACCTTC
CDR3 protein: CASSRRDRKAGYTF

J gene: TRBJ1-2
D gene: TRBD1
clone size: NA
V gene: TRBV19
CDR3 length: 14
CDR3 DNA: TGTGCCAGTAGAGCCGACAGGGACAACTATGGCTACACCTTC
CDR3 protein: CASRADRDNYGYTF

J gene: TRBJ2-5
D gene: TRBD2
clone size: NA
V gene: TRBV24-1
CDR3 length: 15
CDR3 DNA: TGTGCCACCAGTGATCCCGGGACTAACCAAGAGACCCAGTACTTC
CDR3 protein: CATSDPGTNQETQYF

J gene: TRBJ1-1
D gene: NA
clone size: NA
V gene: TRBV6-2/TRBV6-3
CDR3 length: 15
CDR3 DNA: TGTGCCAGCAGTTACGCTCGGCGGGGGCGAGGGGAAGCTTTCTTT
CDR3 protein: CASSYARRGRGEAFF

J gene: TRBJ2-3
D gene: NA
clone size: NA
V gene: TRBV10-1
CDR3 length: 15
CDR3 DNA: TGCGCCAGCAGGGCCGGGACTGAGCTTCTGGGTACGCAGTATTTT
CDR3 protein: CASRAGTELLGTQYF

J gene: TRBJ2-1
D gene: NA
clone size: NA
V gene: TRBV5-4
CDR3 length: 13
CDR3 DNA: TGTGCCAGCTTCGCCCAGGGGCACAATGAGCAGTTCTTC
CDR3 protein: CASFAQGHNEQFF

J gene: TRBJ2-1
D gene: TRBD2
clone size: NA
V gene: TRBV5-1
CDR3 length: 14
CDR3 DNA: TGCGCCAGCAGCCCTAGCGGGAGGGCCGCTGAGCAGTTCTTC
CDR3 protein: CASSPSGRAAEQFF

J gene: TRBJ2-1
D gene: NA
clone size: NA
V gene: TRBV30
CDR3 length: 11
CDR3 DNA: TGTGCCTGGAATCCCTACAATGAGCAGTTCTTC
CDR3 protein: CAWNPYNEQFF

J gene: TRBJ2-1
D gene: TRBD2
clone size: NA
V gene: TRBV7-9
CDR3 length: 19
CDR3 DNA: TGTGCCAGCAGCTTAGCACTTGGTTGGTCTAGCGGGAATGATAATGAGCAGTTCTTC
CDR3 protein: CASSLALGWSSGNDNEQFF

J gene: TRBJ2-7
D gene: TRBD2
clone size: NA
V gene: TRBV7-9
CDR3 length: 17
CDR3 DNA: TGTGCCAGCAGCTTATTCCCTAGCGGGACAAGCTCCTACGAGCAGTACTTC
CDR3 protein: CASSLFPSGTSSYEQYF

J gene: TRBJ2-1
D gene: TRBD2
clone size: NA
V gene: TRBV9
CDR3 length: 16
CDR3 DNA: TGTGCCAGCAGCGTAGGACCTAGCGGGAGCGTCGATGAGCAGTTCTTC
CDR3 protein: CASSVGPSGSVDEQFF

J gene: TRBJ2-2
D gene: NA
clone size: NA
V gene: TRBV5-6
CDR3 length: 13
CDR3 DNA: TGTGCCAGCAGCTCGCGAGCAAACGGGGAGCTGTTTTTT
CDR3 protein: CASSSRANGELFF

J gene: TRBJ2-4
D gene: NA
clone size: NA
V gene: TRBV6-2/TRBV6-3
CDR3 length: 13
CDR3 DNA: TGTGCCAGCAGTTACCGCGATAAAAACATTCAGTACTTC
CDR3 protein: CASSYRDKNIQYF

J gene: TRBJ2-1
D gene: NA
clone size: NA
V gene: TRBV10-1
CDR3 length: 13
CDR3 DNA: TGCGCCAGCAGTGGTAGCAGTACCAACGAGCAGTTCTTC
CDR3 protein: CASSGSSTNEQFF

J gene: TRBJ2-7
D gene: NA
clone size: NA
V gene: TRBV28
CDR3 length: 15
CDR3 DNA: TGTGCCAGCAGTTTGGTTGGGCCGAGCTCCTACGAGCAGTACTTC
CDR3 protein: CASSLVGPSSYEQYF

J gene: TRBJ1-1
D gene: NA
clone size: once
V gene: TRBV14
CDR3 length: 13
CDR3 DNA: TGTGCCAGCAGCCTGGGGCGGGGCACTGAAGCTTTCTTT
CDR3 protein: CASSLGRGTEAFF

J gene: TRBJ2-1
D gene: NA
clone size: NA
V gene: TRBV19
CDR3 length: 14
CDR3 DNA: TGTGCCAGTAGTCGTGTGGAGAACTACAATGAGCAGTTCTTC
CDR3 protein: CASSRVENYNEQFF

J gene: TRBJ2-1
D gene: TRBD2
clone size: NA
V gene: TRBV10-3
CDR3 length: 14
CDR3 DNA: TGTGCCATCAACTTAGCGGGAGCCCTCGATGAGCAGTTCTTC
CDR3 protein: CAINLAGALDEQFF

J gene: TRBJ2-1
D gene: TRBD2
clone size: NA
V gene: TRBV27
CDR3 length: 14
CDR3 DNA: TGTGCCAGTTACCGAAGCGGGAGGCCGCATGAGCAGTTCTTC
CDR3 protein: CASYRSGRPHEQFF